This TCR beta chain appears in the sequencing data of a study of T cell changes during pregnancy in multiple sclerosis. Generated by immunoSEQ multiplex PCR, the TCRdb table keeps only in-frame clones and is missing some. Of about 70,000 clones in the sample, under 95% are singletons; the top ten hold less than 1.5%. This CDR3 has 15 amino acids. J lost 6 bases, V lost 4 bases, and 7 bases had no gene match. Germline V gives CDR1 SEHNR, CDR2 FQNEAQ (reference sequence). The material sequenced was peripheral blood, taken in the third trimester of pregnancy. This clonotype originated in a female donor in good health, enrolled as a control in a pregnancy study. The chain employs TRBV7-9 and TRBJ2-7; 12 bases map to TRBD1. CDR3 coding DNA: TGTGCCAGCAGCTCCCGTGGGGACAGGGGGCTCGAGCAGTACTTC. Translation: CASSSRGDRGLEQYF. The full variable domain, its missing parts supplied by reference TRBV7-9 and TRBJ2-7, is DTGVSQNPRHKITKRGQNVTFRCDPISEHNRLYWYRQTLGQGPEFLTYFQNEAQLEKSRLLSDRFSAERPKGSFSTLEIQRTEQGDSAMYLCASSSRGDRGLEQYFGPGTRLTVT.